This T cell receptor (beta chain) was retrieved from a study of OX40 agonist ivuxolimab in advanced cancers. Study overall: Prior therapy, whether anti-PD-1, anti-PD-L1 or anti-CTLA-4, was allowed, and more than 35% had some.

Study results and caveats: CD4+ and CD8+ blood T cells expanded clonally by week 6 at 0.1 to 3.0 mg/kg.

CDR1 SGHRS and CDR2 YFSETQ come from the germline V gene. The CDR3 consists of 16 residues. V was clipped by 3 bases and J by 2 bases, with 12 bases between them. Regarding this clone: As yet, its antigen is unknown.

TCRdb keeps only in-frame clones here, not all; method: immunoSEQ multiplex PCR. Here the sample spans 65,000 to 80,000 clones, more than 85% being singletons. The input for sequencing was CD4+ or CD8+ T cells sorted from blood, taken in a trial of the OX40 agonist ivuxolimab. This receptor was taken from an adult with an advanced solid tumor such as melanoma, head and neck, liver or kidney cancer. The V call is TRBV5-1, the J call TRBJ2-6; a weak D match, TRBD1 (6 bases). The CDR3 DNA sequence: TGCGCCAGCAGCTCCCAACAGGGAGCTGGGGCCAACGTCCTGACTTTC. It translates to CASSSQQGAGANVLTF.